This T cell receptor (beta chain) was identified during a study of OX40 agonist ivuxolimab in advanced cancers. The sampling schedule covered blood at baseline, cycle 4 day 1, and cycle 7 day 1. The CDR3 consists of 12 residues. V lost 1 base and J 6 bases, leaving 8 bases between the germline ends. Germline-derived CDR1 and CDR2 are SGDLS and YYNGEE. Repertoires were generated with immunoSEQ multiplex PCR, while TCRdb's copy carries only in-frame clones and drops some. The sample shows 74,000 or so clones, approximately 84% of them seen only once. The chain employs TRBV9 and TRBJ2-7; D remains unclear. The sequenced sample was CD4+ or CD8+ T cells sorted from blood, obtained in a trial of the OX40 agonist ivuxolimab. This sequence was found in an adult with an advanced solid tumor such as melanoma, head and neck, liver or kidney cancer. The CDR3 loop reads CASSVLGSEQYF. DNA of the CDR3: TGTGCCAGCAGCGTACTTGGTAGCGAGCAGTACTTC.